A single sample is the source of the 18 T cell receptor beta chains below, sequenced in a study of shared clonotypes between healthy human individuals. Clones were sequenced by immunoSEQ multiplex PCR, and TCRdb holds only the in-frame ones, with some missing. The table includes just over 2,000,000 clones, just under 95% detected once. CD45RO-negative, CCR7-positively selected cells formed the naive CD8 fraction, excluding terminally differentiated effector memory CD45RA+ cells. Sequencing was carried out using naive CD8+ T cells sorted from blood. The source of these receptors is a man younger than 35 in good health.

The rearrangement joins TRBV28 to TRBJ1-4, with 9 bases aligning to TRBD1. The CDR3 consists of 14 residues. Germline V gene sequence: CDR1 MDHEN, CDR2 SYDVKM. The ends lost 5 bases at V and 7 bases at J; junction bases unmatched: 5. The CDR3 region has the DNA TGTGCCAGCAGTCTGGACAGGGGTCGTGAAAAACTGTTTTTT. This codes for CASSLDRGREKLFF.

With respect to this clone: At one end, the junction sequence differs from germline, possibly due to a read error. Within the sample, other DNA sequences also encode this same CDR3. This chain links TRBV5-6 with TRBJ2-5; D remains ambiguous. CDR3 length: 12 amino acids. Germline-derived CDR1 and CDR2 are SGHDT and YYEEEE. CDR3 residues: CASSLKQETQYF. The CDR3 DNA is TGTGCCAGTAGCTTGAAACAGGAGACCCAGTACTTC.

Regarding this clone: The identical CDR3 is also encoded by other nucleotide sequences in the sample. The gene calls are TRBV7-9 and TRBJ2-7; TRBD2 matches at 11 bases. V shed 1 base, J shed 0 bases, and the junction held 2 bases outside the gene matches. This CDR3 is built from 16 residues. Germline V gene sequence: CDR1 SEHNR, CDR2 FQNEAQ (reference sequence). The CDR3: CASSLGGLAGSYEQYF. In DNA form, the CDR3 reads TGTGCCAGCAGCTTAGGCGGACTAGCGGGCTCCTACGAGCAGTACTTC.

This chain uses TRBV5-6 with TRBJ2-7, with D perhaps matching TRBD2 (5 bases). With 4 bases removed from V and 2 bases from J, the gap between germline ends came to 19 bases. This CDR3 contains 16 residues. In germline, CDR1 is SGHDT, CDR2 YYEEEE. This CDR3 is CASSPAPSGLTYEQYF. CDR3 nucleotides: TGTGCCAGCAGCCCTGCTCCCAGCGGACTTACCTACGAGCAGTACTTC.

The chain recombines TRBV4-1 with TRBJ2-3; 9 bases match TRBD2. CDR1 is MGHRA and CDR2 is YSYEKL in the germline V gene. The CDR3 is 17 residues long. V lost 3 bases, J lost 0 bases, and 7 bases stayed unmatched. CDR3 protein: CASSQVASGISTDTQYF. DNA for the CDR3: TGCGCCAGCAGCCAGGTGGCTAGCGGGATTAGCACAGATACGCAGTATTTT.

The chain is built from TRBV19 and TRBJ2-3, with a weak D call TRBD2 (6 bases). Trimming left V 6 bases short and J 8 bases short, with 12 bases between. The germline gives CDR1 LNHDA, CDR2 SQIVND (reference sequence). This CDR3 is 12 amino acids long. This chain's CDR3 is CASSPIGGTQYF. The CDR3 DNA reads as TGTGCCAGTAGCCCCATCGGGGGTACGCAGTATTTT.

This chain links TRBV9 with TRBJ2-5; 8 bases map to TRBD2. The CDR3 is 15 amino acids. Germline-derived CDR1 and CDR2 are SGDLS and YYNGEE. V lost 4 bases and J lost 2; bases outside the gene matches: 7. CDR3 coding DNA: TGTGCCAGCAGCCTGAGCGGGAGCTATCAAGAGACCCAGTACTTC. The encoded protein is CASSLSGSYQETQYF.

The chain employs TRBV4-1 and TRBJ2-5, with 8 positions matching TRBD2. The CDR3 length is 18 residues. In germline, CDR1 is MGHRA, CDR2 YSYEKL. The J segment lost 3 bases and the V segment lost 1 base, leaving 13 bases of the junction unmatched. CDR3 sequence (DNA): TGCGCCAGCAGCCAAGGGGACTCACTAGCGGTTGCCGAAGAGACCCAGTACTTC. Its translation: CASSQGDSLAVAEETQYF.

CDR3 DNA: TGTGCCAGCAGCTTATTGACCAACCAAGAGACCCAGTACTTC. Amino acids: CASSLLTNQETQYF. V is TRBV7-6 and J is TRBJ2-5; D is unresolved. The germline CDR1 and CDR2 sequences are SGHVS and FNYEAQ. The CDR3 runs to 14 residues. The ends were cut back, 2 bases at V and 0 bases at J, with 7 bases in the middle.

This clone appeared once. The chain's CDR3 is CASSQELAGEQYF. CDR3 nucleotides: TGCGCCAGCAGCCAAGAATTAGCTGGCGAGCAGTACTTC. This rearrangement joins TRBV4-3 to TRBJ2-7; the D is unclear. The CDR3 extends over 13 amino acids. V was clipped by 0 bases and J by 6 bases, with 9 bases between them. CDR1 and CDR2 (germline): LGHNA, YSLEER.

The chain uses TRBV7-2 and TRBJ2-7, with D maybe TRBD2 (6 bases). Germline V lookup: CDR1 SGHTA, CDR2 FQGNSA. V gave up 1 base and J gave up 4 bases, with 17 bases separating them. This CDR3 spans 16 amino acids. This chain's CDR3 is CASSLEQEGRSYEQYF. In nucleotides, the CDR3 is TGTGCCAGCAGCTTAGAACAGGAGGGTAGATCTTACGAGCAGTACTTC.

The rearrangement joins TRBV11-2 to TRBJ2-3, with D tentatively TRBD1 (6 bases). The CDR3 is made up of 15 amino acids. V was shortened by 6 bases and J by 3 bases, with 16 bases between the two germline ends. CDR1 is SGHAT and CDR2 is FQNNGV in the germline V gene. CDR3 sequence (DNA): TGTGCCAGCAGTCGGGTAGCCAGGGGAACAGATACGCAGTATTTT. Encoded protein: CASSRVARGTDTQYF. The full variable domain, in which reference TRBV11-2 and TRBJ2-3 provide the parts outside the CDR3, is EAGVAQSPRYKIIEKRQSVAFWCNPISGHATLYWYQQILGQGPKLLIQFQNNGVVDDSQLPKDRFSAERLKGVDSTLKIQPAKLEDSAVYLCASSRVARGTDTQYFGPGTRLTVL.

J is TRBJ2-3 and V is TRBV6-5; tentatively, D is TRBD1 or TRBD2 (5 bases each). Germline CDR1 reads MNHEY; CDR2 reads SVGAGI. The V gene lost 8 bases and the J gene lost 2 bases, with 8 bases spanning the gap. This CDR3 is built from 12 residues. CDR3 sequence (DNA): TGTGCCAGCCGGGGCTACACAGATACGCAGTATTTT. Amino acids: CASRGYTDTQYF.

This CDR3 reads CASSPRTEAFF. CDR3 nucleotide sequence: TGTGCCAGCAGCCCCCGGACTGAAGCTTTCTTT. The chain combines TRBV7-2 with TRBJ1-1; D is undetermined. Trimming cost V 5 bases and J 5 bases, with 6 bases left between them. There are 11 residues in the CDR3. From germline, CDR1 is SGHTA and CDR2 FQGNSA.

This chain connects TRBV27 to TRBJ2-1; 9 bases are a match to TRBD2. The germline V gene encodes CDR1 MNHEY and CDR2 SMNVEV (reference sequence). The V and J ends lost 2 bases and 6 bases, in that order; junction bases with no gene match: 5. CDR3 length equals 15 residues. The CDR3 loop is CASSLGTSSSNEQFF. The CDR3 DNA reads TGTGCCAGCAGTTTAGGGACTAGCAGTAGCAATGAGCAGTTCTTC.

This clone showed up just once. V and J are TRBV5-1 and TRBJ2-3, with D unresolved. The CDR3 extends over 15 amino acids. The V end lost 4 bases, the J end lost 0 bases, and 12 bases lay between the germline ends. Per germline, CDR1 SGHRS and CDR2 YFSETQ. For the CDR3, the DNA is TGCGCCAGCAGCCTCTATGGGCCCAGCACAGATACGCAGTATTTT. Protein sequence: CASSLYGPSTDTQYF.

This chain links TRBV11-2 with TRBJ2-3; 8 bases are shared with TRBD2. CDR1 and CDR2 (germline): SGHAT, FQNNGV. V shed 1 base and J 3 bases; nucleotides not matched to a gene: 15. This CDR3 comprises 19 residues. CDR3 DNA sequence: TGTGCCAGCAGCTTAGCCGCCGGGGGGGGTCTCTCGATAACAGATACGCAGTATTTT. This encodes CASSLAAGGGLSITDTQYF.

The rearrangement joins TRBV6-1 to TRBJ1-1; perhaps TRBD1 as D (6 bases). Germline CDR1 and CDR2: MNHNS and SASEGT. V lost 8 bases to trimming and J lost 8 bases, with 15 bases between them. The CDR3 is made up of 12 amino acids. This CDR3 is CASWGGPLEAFF. CDR3 DNA sequence: TGTGCCAGCTGGGGGGGCCCTCTGGAAGCTTTCTTT.